The sequence of this T cell receptor (beta chain) was determined in a study of somatic mutations in cytotoxic T cells in rheumatoid arthritis. Turning to the study itself: Right after diagnosis, and before any treatment had started, patient peripheral blood (roughly 28 ml EDTA) was drawn. Flow-sorting brought some V beta antibody-stained T-cell populations to nearly 100% purity, V beta1+ cells sequenced for TCRB among them.

Study-wide results and caveats: Of about 60 patients, several had a largest CD8+ clone that exceeded 20% of CD8+ cells.

Sequencing was performed with immunoSEQ multiplex PCR; in TCRdb, only in-frame clones are kept and a portion is missing. The table has some 19,000 clones, about 83% seen once. Positive magnetic bead selection separated CD4+ and CD8+ cells, and flow cytometry confirmed purity. In the case of this clone: The antigen is not known.

The J segment lost 3 bases and the V segment lost 5 bases, leaving 14 bases of the junction unmatched. Germline-derived CDR1 and CDR2 are SEHNR and FQNEAQ (reference sequence). The CDR3 is 18 amino acids. The clonotype originates from a man between 18 and 29 years old with rheumatoid arthritis. The chain is built from TRBV7-9 and TRBJ1-4; TRBD1 matches at 8 bases. The sample consisted of CD8+ T cells sorted from blood. The CDR3: CASSPSLGQGLSNEKLFF. CDR3 nucleotide sequence: TGTGCCAGCAGCCCTTCCCTTGGACAGGGACTATCTAATGAAAAACTGTTTTTT.